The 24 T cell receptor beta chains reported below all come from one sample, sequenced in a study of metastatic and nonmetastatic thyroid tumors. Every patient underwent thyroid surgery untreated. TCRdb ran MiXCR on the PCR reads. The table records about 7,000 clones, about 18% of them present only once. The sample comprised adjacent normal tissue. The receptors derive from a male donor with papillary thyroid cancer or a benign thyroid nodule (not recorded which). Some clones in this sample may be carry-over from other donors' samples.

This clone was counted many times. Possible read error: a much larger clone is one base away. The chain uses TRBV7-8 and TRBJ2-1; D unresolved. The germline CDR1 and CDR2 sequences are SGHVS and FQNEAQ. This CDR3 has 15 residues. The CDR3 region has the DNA TGTGCCAGCAGCCAAGAAGGGTCGTTGGGTGGTACGCAGCTCTTC. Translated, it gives CASSQEGSLGGTQLF. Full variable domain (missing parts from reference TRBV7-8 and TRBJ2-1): GAGVSQSPRYKVAKRGQDVALRCDPISGHVSLFWYQQALGQGPEFLTYFQNEAQLDKSGLPSDRFFAERPEGSVSTLKIQRTQQEDSAVYLCASSQEGSLGGTQLFGPGTRLTVL.

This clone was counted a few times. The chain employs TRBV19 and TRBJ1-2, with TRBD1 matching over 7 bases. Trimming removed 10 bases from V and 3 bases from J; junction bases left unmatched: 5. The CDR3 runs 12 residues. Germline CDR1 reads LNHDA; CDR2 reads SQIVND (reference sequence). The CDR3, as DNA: TGTGCCACTCAGGGGGGAGACTATGGCTACACCTTC. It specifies CATQGGDYGYTF.

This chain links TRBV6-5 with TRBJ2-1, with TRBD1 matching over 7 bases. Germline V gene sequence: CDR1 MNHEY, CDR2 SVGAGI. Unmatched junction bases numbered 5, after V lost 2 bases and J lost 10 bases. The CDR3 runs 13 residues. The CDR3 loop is CASSYLLGGEQFF. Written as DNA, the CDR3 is TGTGCCAGCAGTTACCTTCTAGGGGGCGAGCAGTTCTTC.

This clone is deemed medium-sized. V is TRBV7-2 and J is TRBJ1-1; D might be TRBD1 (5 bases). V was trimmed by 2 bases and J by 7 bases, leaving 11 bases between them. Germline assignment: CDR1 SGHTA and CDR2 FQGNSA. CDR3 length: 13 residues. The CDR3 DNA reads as TGTGCCAGCAGCTTAAGAGGTCAGGGTGAAGCTTTCTTT. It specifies CASSLRGQGEAFF.

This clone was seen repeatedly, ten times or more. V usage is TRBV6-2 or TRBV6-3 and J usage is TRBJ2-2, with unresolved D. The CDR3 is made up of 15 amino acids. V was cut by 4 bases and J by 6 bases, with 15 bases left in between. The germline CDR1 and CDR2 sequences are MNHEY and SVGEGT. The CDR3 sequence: CASSWVIDGPGELFF. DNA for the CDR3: TGTGCCAGCAGTTGGGTGATTGACGGCCCCGGGGAGCTGTTTTTT.

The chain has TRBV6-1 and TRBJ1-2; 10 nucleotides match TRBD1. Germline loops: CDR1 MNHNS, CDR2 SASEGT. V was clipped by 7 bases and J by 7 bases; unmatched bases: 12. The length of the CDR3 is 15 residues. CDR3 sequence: CASTTTGTGDSGYTF. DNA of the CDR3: TGTGCCAGCACCACCACCGGGACAGGGGATAGTGGCTACACCTTC.

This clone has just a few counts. In DNA form, the CDR3 reads TGTGCCAGCATGGAGGCCTTGGAGGGCCCTGAAGCTTTCTTT. Translating it yields CASMEALEGPEAFF. The chain uses TRBV27 and TRBJ1-1; D ambiguous. Trimming removed 7 bases at V and 6 bases at J, with 18 bases between. Germline values: CDR1 MNHEY, CDR2 SMNVEV (reference sequence). The CDR3 is 14 amino acids.

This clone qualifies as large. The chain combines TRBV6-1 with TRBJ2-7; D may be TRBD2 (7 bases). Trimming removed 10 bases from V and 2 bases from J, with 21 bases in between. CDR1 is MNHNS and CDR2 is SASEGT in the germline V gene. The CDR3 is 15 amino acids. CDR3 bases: TGTGCCACGAAGTTGGGGAGGGGGTTTGCCTACGAGCAGTACTTC. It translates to CATKLGRGFAYEQYF.

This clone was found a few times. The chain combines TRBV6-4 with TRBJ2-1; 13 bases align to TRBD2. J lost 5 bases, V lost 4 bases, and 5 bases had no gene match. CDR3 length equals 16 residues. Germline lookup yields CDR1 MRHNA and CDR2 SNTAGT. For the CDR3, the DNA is TGTGCCAGCAGTGTTTCCGGACTAGCGGGGGACAATGAGCAGTTCTTC. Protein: CASSVSGLAGDNEQFF.

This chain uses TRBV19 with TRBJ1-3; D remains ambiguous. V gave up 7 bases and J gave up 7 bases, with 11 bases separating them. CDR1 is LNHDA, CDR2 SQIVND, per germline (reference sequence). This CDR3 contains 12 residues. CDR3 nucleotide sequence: TGTGCCAGTATGACTCCGGGCAACACCATATATTTT. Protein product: CASMTPGNTIYF.

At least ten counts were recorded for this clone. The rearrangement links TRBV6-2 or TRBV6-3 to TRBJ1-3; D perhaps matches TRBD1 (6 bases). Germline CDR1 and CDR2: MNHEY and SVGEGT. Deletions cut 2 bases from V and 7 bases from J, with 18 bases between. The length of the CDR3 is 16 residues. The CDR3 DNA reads TGTGCCAGCAGTTACCCGATCGGACAGAGGAGGAACACCATATATTTT. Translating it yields CASSYPIGQRRNTIYF.

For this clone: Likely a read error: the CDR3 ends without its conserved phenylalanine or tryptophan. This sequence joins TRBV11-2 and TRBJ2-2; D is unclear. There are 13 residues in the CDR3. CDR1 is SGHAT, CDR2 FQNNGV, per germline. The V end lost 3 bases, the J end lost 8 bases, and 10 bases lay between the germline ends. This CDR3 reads CASSLGCMGELFL. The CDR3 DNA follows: TGTGCCAGCAGCTTGGGTTGCATGGGGGAGCTGTTTCTT.

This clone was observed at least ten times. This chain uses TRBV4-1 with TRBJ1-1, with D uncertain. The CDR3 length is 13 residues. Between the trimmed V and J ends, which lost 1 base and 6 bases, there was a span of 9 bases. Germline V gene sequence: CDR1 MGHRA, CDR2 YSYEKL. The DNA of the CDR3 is TGCGCCAGCAGCCAAGCGAACGCTCCTGAAGCTTTCTTT. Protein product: CASSQANAPEAFF.

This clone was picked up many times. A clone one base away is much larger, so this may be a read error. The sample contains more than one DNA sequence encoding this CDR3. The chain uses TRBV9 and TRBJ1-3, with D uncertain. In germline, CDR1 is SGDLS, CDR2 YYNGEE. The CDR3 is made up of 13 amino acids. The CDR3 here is CGSARSSGNTIYF. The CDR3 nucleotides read TGTGGAAGCGCGAGGAGTTCGGGAAACACCATATATTTT.

The CDR3 loop is CASSSGTSYGYTF. The CDR3 nucleotides are TGTGCCAGCAGTTCCGGGACATCATACGGCTACACCTTC. V is TRBV27 and J is TRBJ1-2, with TRBD1 as a possible D gene (6 bases). The germline gives CDR1 MNHEY, CDR2 SMNVEV (reference sequence). The CDR3 loop spans 13 amino acids. The V gene lost 4 bases and the J gene lost 8 bases, with 14 bases spanning the gap.

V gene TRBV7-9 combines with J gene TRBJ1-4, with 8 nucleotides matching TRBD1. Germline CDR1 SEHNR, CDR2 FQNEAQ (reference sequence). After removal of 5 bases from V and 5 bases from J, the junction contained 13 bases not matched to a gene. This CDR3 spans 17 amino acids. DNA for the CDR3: TGTGCCAGCAGCAAAACGTCCGGGACAGGCAAGAATGAAAAACTGTTTTTT. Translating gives CASSKTSGTGKNEKLFF.

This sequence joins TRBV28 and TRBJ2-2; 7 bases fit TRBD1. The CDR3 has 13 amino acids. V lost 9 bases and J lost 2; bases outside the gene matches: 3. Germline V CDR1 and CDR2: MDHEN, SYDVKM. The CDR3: CASRDSNTGELFF. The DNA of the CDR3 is TGTGCCAGTAGGGACAGCAACACCGGGGAGCTGTTTTTT.

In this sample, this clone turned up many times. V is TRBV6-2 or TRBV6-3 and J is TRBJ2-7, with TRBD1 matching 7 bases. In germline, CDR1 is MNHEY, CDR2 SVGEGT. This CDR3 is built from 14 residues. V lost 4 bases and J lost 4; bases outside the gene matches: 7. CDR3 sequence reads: CASSFLTGHYEQYF. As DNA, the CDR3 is TGTGCCAGCAGTTTTCTGACAGGGCATTACGAGCAGTACTTC.

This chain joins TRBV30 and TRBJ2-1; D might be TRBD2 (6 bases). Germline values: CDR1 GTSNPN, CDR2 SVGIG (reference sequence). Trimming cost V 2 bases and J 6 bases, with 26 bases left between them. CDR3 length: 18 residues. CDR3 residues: CAWSSRGTRGLRVNEQFF. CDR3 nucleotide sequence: TGTGCCTGGAGTTCGCGGGGAACTAGAGGGCTGAGAGTCAATGAGCAGTTCTTC.

CDR3 sequence reads: CASSYDRVEFF. The CDR3 DNA is TGTGCCAGCAGCTATGACAGGGTTGAGTTCTTC. V gene TRBV11-2 combines with J gene TRBJ2-1; 7 nucleotides agree with TRBD1. Per the germline V gene, CDR1 is SGHAT and CDR2 is FQNNGV. The CDR3 is 11 residues long. With V trimmed by 4 bases and J by 14 bases, 5 bases remained unmatched. Supplemented by reference TRBV11-2 and TRBJ2-1, the full variable domain reads EAGVAQSPRYKIIEKRQSVAFWCNPISGHATLYWYQQILGQGPKLLIQFQNNGVVDDSQLPKDRFSAERLKGVDSTLKIQPAKLEDSAVYLCASSYDRVEFFGPGTRLTVL.

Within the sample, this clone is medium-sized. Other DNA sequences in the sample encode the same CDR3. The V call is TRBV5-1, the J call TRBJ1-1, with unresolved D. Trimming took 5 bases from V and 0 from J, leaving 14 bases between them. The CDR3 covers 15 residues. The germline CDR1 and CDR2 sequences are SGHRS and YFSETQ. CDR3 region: CASRFEQLMNTEAFF. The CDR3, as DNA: TGCGCCAGCAGGTTCGAACAGCTCATGAACACTGAAGCTTTCTTT.

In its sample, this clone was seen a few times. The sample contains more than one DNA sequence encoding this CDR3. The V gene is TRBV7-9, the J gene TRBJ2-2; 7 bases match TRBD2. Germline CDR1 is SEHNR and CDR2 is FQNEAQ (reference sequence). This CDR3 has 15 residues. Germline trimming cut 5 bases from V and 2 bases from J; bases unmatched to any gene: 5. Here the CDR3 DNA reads TGTGCCAGCAGCCCCGGGGGGACCAACACCGGGGAGCTGTTTTTT. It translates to CASSPGGTNTGELFF.

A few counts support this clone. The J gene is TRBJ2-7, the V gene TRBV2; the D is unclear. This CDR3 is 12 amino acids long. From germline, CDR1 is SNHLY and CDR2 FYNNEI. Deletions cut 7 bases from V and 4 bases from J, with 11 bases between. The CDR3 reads CASNLGPYEQYF. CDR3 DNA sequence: TGTGCCAGCAATTTAGGGCCTTACGAGCAGTACTTC.

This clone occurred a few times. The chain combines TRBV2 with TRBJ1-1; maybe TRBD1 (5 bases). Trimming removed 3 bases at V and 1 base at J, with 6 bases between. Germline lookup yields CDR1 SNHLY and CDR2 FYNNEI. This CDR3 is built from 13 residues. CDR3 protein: CASSDRENTEAFF. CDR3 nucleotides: TGTGCCAGCAGTGACAGGGAGAACACTGAAGCTTTCTTT.